Shown below are 21 T cell receptor beta chains from a single sample sequenced in a study of blood T cell repertoires in COVID-19. The protocol was immunoSEQ multiplex PCR, while the TCRdb copy is restricted to in-frame clones and leaves out a portion. The data show some 150,000 clones, roughly 80% seen once. What was sequenced was peripheral blood. The receptor set was obtained from a man between 60 and 70 years old with acute or convalescent COVID-19.

The rearrangement joins TRBV10-3 to TRBJ2-4; D is perhaps TRBD2 (5 bases). This CDR3 comprises 15 residues. Per germline, CDR1 ENHRY and CDR2 SYGVKD. Trimming took 11 bases from V and 0 from J, leaving 17 bases between them. In DNA form, the CDR3 reads TGTGCCTCAAGCGGAGGCGGGCTAGCCAAAAACATTCAGTACTTC. Residues: CASSGGGLAKNIQYF.

The rearrangement joins TRBV5-1 to TRBJ2-2; 8 bases map to TRBD1. Trimming removed 3 bases from V and 7 bases from J; junction bases left unmatched: 11. CDR1 is SGHRS, CDR2 YFSETQ, per germline. The CDR3 contains 16 residues. The CDR3 region has the DNA TGCGCCAGCAGCTCCCGGACAGGGAAGGCGAACGGGGAGCTGTTTTTT. It is translated as CASSSRTGKANGELFF.

The gene calls are TRBV5-4 and TRBJ1-2, with 11 bases matching TRBD1. Germline CDR1 is SGHNT and CDR2 is YYREEE (reference sequence). This CDR3 is 14 amino acids long. After removal of 5 bases from V and 5 bases from J, the junction contained 5 bases not matched to a gene. CDR3 bases: TGTGCCAGCAGTGGACAGGGGGCTTGGTATGGCTACACCTTC. Protein sequence: CASSGQGAWYGYTF.

The chain joins TRBV5-5 to TRBJ2-2, with D maybe TRBD2 (7 bases). This CDR3 region has 15 residues. Trimming removed 0 bases from V and 4 bases from J, with 10 bases in between. The germline V gene has CDR1 SGHKS and CDR2 YYEKEE (reference sequence). Here the CDR3 reads CASSLVGGPTGELFF. For the CDR3, the DNA is TGTGCCAGCAGCTTGGTGGGGGGGCCCACCGGGGAGCTGTTTTTT.

Here the CDR3 reads CASSRTRFVTDTQYF. Written as DNA, the CDR3 is TGTGCCAGCTCGCGGACTAGGTTTGTGACAGATACGCAGTATTTT. The chain employs TRBV18 and TRBJ2-3; 7 nucleotides align to TRBD2. The CDR3 is 15 amino acids. V lost 6 bases, J lost 3 bases, and 9 bases stayed unmatched. The germline V gene has CDR1 KGHSH and CDR2 LQKENI.

This chain joins TRBV2 and TRBJ2-3, with TRBD2 matching 8 bases. The CDR3 length is 15 residues. V lost 1 base, J lost 6 bases, and 6 bases stayed unmatched. Germline CDR1 SNHLY, CDR2 FYNNEI. The CDR3 DNA reads as TGTGCCAGCAGTGAAGTAAGCGGGAGTGCCGATACGCAGTATTTT. It specifies CASSEVSGSADTQYF.

The V gene is TRBV27, the J gene TRBJ2-7, with 7 bases aligning to TRBD1. V was clipped by 6 bases and J by 5 bases; unmatched bases: 7. This CDR3 spans 13 amino acids. Germline lookup yields CDR1 MNHEY and CDR2 SMNVEV (reference sequence). CDR3 in DNA: TGTGCCAGCAGATTACAGGGGACCCACGAGCAGTACTTC. It is translated as CASRLQGTHEQYF.

This clone was detected once. Compared with germline, one end of the junction differs, possibly owing to a read error. The chain recombines TRBV9 with TRBJ2-1, with D hard to call. The CDR3 has 14 residues. Germline values: CDR1 SGDLS, CDR2 YYNGEE. For the CDR3, the DNA is TGTGCCAGCAGCGTGACTCCCTCCCACAATGAGCAGTTCTTC. This encodes CASSVTPSHNEQFF.

This chain joins TRBV6-5 and TRBJ2-7, with D perhaps matching TRBD1 (6 bases). Germline assignment: CDR1 MNHEY and CDR2 SVGAGI. The CDR3 length is 14 residues. Trimming removed 4 bases from V and 0 bases from J, with 10 bases in between. CDR3: CASSSGTPSYEQYF. The CDR3 DNA reads TGTGCCAGCAGTTCCGGGACACCCTCCTACGAGCAGTACTTC.

This clone was picked up one time. This chain joins TRBV2 and TRBJ2-7, with 11 bases identical to TRBD2. This CDR3 contains 17 residues. With V trimmed by 4 bases and J by 0 bases, 8 bases remained unmatched. Germline CDR1 is SNHLY and CDR2 is FYNNEI. The CDR3 DNA reads as TGTGCCAGCAGTGTACCCTCTACTAGCGGGAGCTCCTACGAGCAGTACTTC. It is translated as CASSVPSTSGSSYEQYF. The full variable domain, in which reference TRBV2 and TRBJ2-7 provide the parts outside the CDR3, is EPEVTQTPSHQVTQMGQEVILRCVPISNHLYFYWYRQILGQKVEFLVSFYNNEISEKSEIFDDQFSVERPDGSNFTLKIRSTKLEDSAMYFCASSVPSTSGSSYEQYFGPGTRLTVT.

This clone was counted a few times. V and J are TRBV6-5 and TRBJ2-5; TRBD2 matches 11 bases. Germline V gene sequence: CDR1 MNHEY, CDR2 SVGAGI. Trimming removed 9 bases from V and 4 bases from J; junction bases left unmatched: 4. The length of the CDR3 is 13 residues. The CDR3 reads CASHGLAGETQYF. In nucleotides, the CDR3 is TGTGCCAGTCACGGACTAGCGGGAGAGACCCAGTACTTC.

The V gene is TRBV2, the J gene TRBJ2-7; D may be TRBD1 (6 bases). The V and J ends lost 4 bases and 7 bases respectively, with 8 bases between them. This CDR3 spans 11 amino acids. The germline CDR1 and CDR2 sequences are SNHLY and FYNNEI. CDR3 sequence (DNA): TGTGCCAGCAGTGGTCAGGGGGAGCAGTACTTC. It specifies CASSGQGEQYF.

This chain connects TRBV15 to TRBJ2-7, with a weak D call TRBD1 (5 bases). The CDR3 length is 14 residues. CDR1 and CDR2 from the germline V gene are LNHNV and YYDKDF (reference sequence). Trimming removed 0 bases from V and 4 bases from J, with 10 bases in between. The CDR3 here is CATSRDPSGYEQYF. The CDR3, as DNA: TGTGCCACCAGCAGAGATCCGTCAGGGTACGAGCAGTACTTC.

The V call is TRBV7-2, the J call TRBJ1-6, with no clear D. The CDR3 extends over 12 amino acids. Germline CDR1 reads SGHTA; CDR2 reads FQGNSA. V shed 8 bases and J shed 5 bases, with 7 bases lying between them. The CDR3: CASGQHNSPLHF. The CDR3 bases are TGTGCCAGCGGGCAGCATAATTCACCCCTCCACTTT.

The rearrangement uses TRBV5-3 and TRBJ1-4; D unresolved. TRBV5-3 has ORF status, its function being uncertain. The CDR3 runs to 17 residues. V shed 4 bases and J shed 1 base, with 17 bases lying between them. The CDR3, as DNA: TGTGCCAGAAGCACACCACCGCGACACCTAACTAATGAAAAACTGTTTTTT. Translation gives CARSTPPRHLTNEKLFF.

The V and J genes are TRBV6-2 or TRBV6-3 and TRBJ1-2; D not resolved. Germline V gives CDR1 MNHEY, CDR2 SVGEGT. The V gene lost 4 bases and the J gene lost 1 base, with 16 bases spanning the gap. The CDR3 length is 16 residues. CDR3 sequence reads: CASSSPPGIGNYGYTF. CDR3 bases: TGTGCCAGCAGTTCCCCCCCGGGAATTGGTAACTATGGCTACACCTTC.

The chain has TRBV19 and TRBJ1-2; 8 nucleotides line up with TRBD1. The germline V gene encodes CDR1 LNHDA and CDR2 SQIVND (reference sequence). The CDR3 extends over 14 amino acids. Trimming took 5 bases from V and 8 from J; bases not matched to a gene: 10. CDR3 loop: CASSPTPGTGGYTF. CDR3 sequence (DNA): TGTGCCAGTAGTCCAACACCGGGGACAGGCGGCTACACCTTC.

This chain uses TRBV7-3 with TRBJ2-7; 8 bases match TRBD1. Germline V CDR1 and CDR2: SGHTA, FQGTGA. V shed 1 base and J 3 bases; nucleotides not matched to a gene: 5. The CDR3 is 15 amino acids. The CDR3 DNA sequence: TGTGCCAGCAGCTTAAATGGACAGGGAGACTACGAGCAGTACTTC. This translates into CASSLNGQGDYEQYF.

This clone was observed a few times. The rearrangement uses TRBV10-3 and TRBJ2-7, with D maybe TRBD1 (5 bases). The germline V and J ends were trimmed by 5 bases and 5 bases, with 13 bases remaining between them. In germline, CDR1 is ENHRY, CDR2 SYGVKD. The CDR3 is made up of 13 amino acids. The CDR3: CAISNRQSHEQYF. CDR3 sequence (DNA): TGTGCCATCAGTAATAGACAGTCCCACGAGCAGTACTTC.

V is TRBV12-3 or TRBV12-4 and J is TRBJ1-1, with a possible D match to TRBD1 (6 bases). This CDR3 region has 13 residues. Trimming cost V 6 bases and J 1 base, with 9 bases left between them. The CDR3 protein is CASRGHPNTEAFF. Written as DNA, the CDR3 is TGTGCCAGCAGGGGACACCCGAACACTGAAGCTTTCTTT.

This clone was found once. The genes are TRBV30 and TRBJ1-6; unclear D gene. The CDR3 length is 14 residues. Germline CDR1 reads GTSNPN; CDR2 reads SVGIG (reference sequence). Trimming took 1 base from V and 7 from J, leaving 11 bases between them. The CDR3: CAWSAGFGNSPLHF. In DNA form, the CDR3 reads TGTGCCTGGAGTGCGGGTTTCGGGAATTCACCCCTCCACTTT.